Listed below are T cell receptor beta chains from one sample, sequenced in a study of blood T cells in healthy people across ages. TCRdb independently ran MiXCR on the 5' RACE reads; one entry per CDR3 protein. The sample includes roughly 560,000 distinct CDR3 sequences, approximately 25% of them seen just once. The same data also contributed to another study, on T cells of mothers and their children.

The sequenced material came from blood. These receptors were collected from a boy younger than 18 in good health. The CDR3 runs from the conserved cysteine through the conserved F or W. The D gene is left open where the match is weak. Where a row states a size, it is once, few, many or the class of an expanded clone; other rows omit it.

18	TRBV21-1	TRBJ2-1	few	NA	CASSKGGDLEDSYNEQFF	TGTGCCAGCAGCAAAGGCGGTGACTTAGAAGACTCCTACAATGAGCAGTTCTTC
14	TRBV28	TRBJ1-2	few	TRBD1	CASSSGGAHYGYTF	TGTGCCAGCAGTTCAGGGGGCGCACACTATGGCTACACCTTC
17	TRBV20-1	TRBJ2-7	NA	NA	CSAREVFRGRSSYEQYF	TGCAGTGCTAGAGAGGTATTTCGGGGGAGGAGCTCCTACGAGCAGTACTTC
14	TRBV19	TRBJ2-7	NA	NA	CATRIRDASYEQYF	TGTGCCACCAGAATTCGGGACGCCTCCTACGAGCAGTACTTC
14	TRBV24-1	TRBJ2-1	NA	NA	CATSGDSSYNEQFF	TGTGCCACCAGTGGTGATAGCTCCTACAATGAGCAGTTCTTC
15	TRBV2	TRBJ2-7	few	NA	CASSEHGTGNYEQYF	TGTGCCAGCAGTGAACATGGCACCGGGAACTACGAGCAGTACTTC
13	TRBV5-1	TRBJ2-5	few	NA	CASSMGGLETQYF	TGCGCCAGCAGCATGGGGGGGCTGGAGACCCAGTACTTC
14	TRBV11-2	TRBJ2-7	few	NA	CASSSPRTGREQYF	TGTGCCAGCAGCTCCCCCAGGACGGGGAGGGAGCAGTACTTC
15	TRBV13	TRBJ2-1	NA	TRBD2	CASSSSSGSWYEQFF	TGTGCCAGCAGTTCCTCTAGCGGGAGTTGGTATGAGCAGTTCTTC
15	TRBV6-5	TRBJ2-1	NA	TRBD1	CASRDDRGAGNEQFF	TGTGCCAGCAGAGACGACAGGGGAGCCGGTAATGAGCAGTTCTTC
14	TRBV19	TRBJ2-1	few	NA	CASSMGGPGNEQFF	TGTGCCAGTAGTATGGGGGGCCCGGGCAATGAGCAGTTCTTC
14	TRBV7-9	TRBJ2-1	NA	NA	CASSLVDGYNEQFF	TGTGCCAGCAGCTTAGTGGACGGGTACAATGAGCAGTTCTTC
14	TRBV3-1	TRBJ2-7	NA	TRBD1	CASSPTGNPYEQYF	TGTGCCAGCAGCCCGACAGGGAATCCTTACGAGCAGTACTTC
15	TRBV2	TRBJ2-1	few	NA	CASAGRLASVNEQFF	TGTGCCAGCGCGGGGCGGCTAGCATCAGTCAATGAGCAGTTCTTC
13	TRBV27	TRBJ2-7	NA	TRBD1	CASSWTGDYEQYF	TGTGCCAGCAGTTGGACAGGGGACTACGAGCAGTACTTC
13	TRBV27	TRBJ2-7	NA	NA	CASRTGTGREQYF	TGTGCCAGCAGAACTGGGACGGGCAGGGAGCAGTACTTC
15	TRBV12-5	TRBJ2-5	NA	TRBD1	CASGSTGQSQETQYF	TGTGCTAGTGGTTCGACGGGACAGAGTCAAGAGACCCAGTACTTC
13	TRBV4-1	TRBJ2-1	NA	TRBD1	CASSQTGAGEQFF	TGCGCCAGCAGTCAGACAGGGGCCGGTGAGCAGTTCTTC
16	TRBV10-3	TRBJ2-2	NA	TRBD2	CATLTSGGAPTGELFF	TGTGCCACCCTGACTAGCGGGGGCGCTCCTACCGGGGAGCTGTTTTTT
12	TRBV7-2	TRBJ2-3	few	NA	CASSQGTLRQYF	TGTGCCAGCAGCCAGGGGACCCTGCGTCAGTATTTT
15	TRBV24-1	TRBJ1-4	many	TRBD1	CATSDSRQGSEKLFF	TGTGCCACCAGTGATTCCCGACAGGGCAGTGAAAAACTGTTTTTT
11	TRBV20-1	TRBJ2-5	few	NA	CSARERRDQYF	TGCAGTGCTAGAGAAAGGCGGGACCAGTACTTC
21	TRBV7-9	TRBJ2-6	NA	TRBD1	CASSSWGEQGATSSGANVLTF	TGTGCCAGCAGCTCATGGGGTGAACAGGGGGCGACTAGCTCTGGGGCCAACGTCCTGACTTTC
17	TRBV7-2	TRBJ2-3	NA	TRBD2	CASSAWRLAGGADTQYF	TGTGCCAGCAGCGCATGGAGACTAGCGGGAGGGGCAGATACGCAGTATTTT
15	TRBV11-2	TRBJ2-1	NA	NA	CASSLDGMPNNEQFF	TGTGCCAGCAGCTTAGACGGGATGCCTAACAATGAGCAGTTCTTC
15	TRBV20-1	TRBJ2-3	NA	NA	CSARAPGEDTDTQYF	TGCAGTGCTAGAGCACCAGGGGAGGACACAGATACGCAGTATTTT
15	TRBV5-4	TRBJ1-4	few	NA	CASSLGVRANEKLFF	TGTGCCAGCAGCTTGGGGGTCAGGGCTAATGAAAAACTGTTTTTT
15	TRBV20-1	TRBJ1-5	few	TRBD1	CSARKTGGGNQPQHF	TGCAGTGCTAGAAAGACAGGGGGAGGCAATCAGCCCCAGCATTTT
11	TRBV12-3/TRBV12-4	TRBJ1-2	few	NA	CASSPGTGYTF	TGTGCCAGCAGCCCAGGGACGGGCTACACCTTC
16	TRBV12-3/TRBV12-4	TRBJ1-4	few	NA	CASRTQGGGINEKLFF	TGTGCCAGCAGGACGCAGGGTGGAGGTATTAATGAAAAACTGTTTTTT
16	TRBV20-1	TRBJ2-5	few	TRBD1	CSARADGTGREETQYF	TGCAGTGCTAGAGCTGACGGGACAGGACGAGAAGAGACCCAGTACTTC
14	TRBV20-1	TRBJ2-4	many	NA	CSAILGGVGDIQYF	TGCAGTGCTATTCTAGGGGGGGTAGGAGACATTCAGTACTTC
17	TRBV6-1	TRBJ2-1	few	NA	CASGTPIPSGSYNEQFF	TGTGCCAGCGGAACCCCCATCCCGAGCGGATCCTACAATGAGCAGTTCTTC
16	TRBV7-3	TRBJ2-1	NA	NA	CASSLTGGVIYNEQFF	TGTGCCAGCAGCTTAACGGGCGGGGTCATTTACAATGAGCAGTTCTTC
17	TRBV12-3/TRBV12-4	TRBJ2-5	few	NA	CASSPSLILAGQETQYF	TGTGCCAGCAGCCCCTCCCTGATTTTGGCAGGGCAAGAGACCCAGTACTTC
15	TRBV2	TRBJ2-5	few	NA	CASSEARRLGETQYF	TGTGCCAGCAGTGAAGCGCGGCGGCTGGGAGAGACCCAGTACTTC
17	TRBV13	TRBJ2-1	NA	TRBD1	CASIPTGGSSSYNEQFF	TGTGCCAGCATCCCCACAGGGGGTTCTTCCTCCTACAATGAGCAGTTCTTC